These T cell receptor beta chains were read from a single sample in a study of coeliac disease. The data were produced by immunoSEQ multiplex PCR, yet TCRdb's version contains in-frame clones alone and is incomplete. The repertoire includes under 2,500 clones, approximately 59% of them detected once, and around 25% sits in the top ten. The sample taken for sequencing was intraepithelial lymphocytes from the gut. The receptors shown here come from a woman in her 70s with celiac disease on a gluten-free diet. CDR3s include the opening cysteine and the closing phenylalanine or tryptophan. A D gene is named only where the DNA matches it firmly. Some rows have no size entry. The others give once, few or many, or a class for an expanded clone.

NA | once | TRBJ2-1 | TRBV7-3 | TGTGCCAGCAGCCCCCAGAGCGGGAATGAGCAGTTCTTC | CASSPQSGNEQFF
TRBD2 | NA | TRBJ2-2 | TRBV12-5 | TGTGCTAGTGGTGAGGGAAGCGGGGGGCGCACCGGGGAGCTGTTTTTT | CASGEGSGGRTGELFF
NA | NA | TRBJ1-2 | TRBV4-1 | TGCGCCAGCAGCCGGTTGGGCCAGAACCGAAAGACCTATGGCTACACCTTC | CASSRLGQNRKTYGYTF
NA | NA | TRBJ1-1 | TRBV5-1 | TGCGCCAGCAGCTTTAGACGGGGGATGAACACTGAAGCTTTCTTT | CASSFRRGMNTEAFF
NA | NA | TRBJ1-2 | TRBV29-1 | TGCAGCGTTGAGCGCAGCTTGACTGATAACTATGGCTACACCTTC | CSVERSLTDNYGYTF
NA | few | TRBJ2-3 | TRBV27 | TGTGCCAGCAGTTTGAGGTTGGATACGCAGTATTTT | CASSLRLDTQYF
NA | NA | TRBJ1-1 | TRBV2 | TGTGCCAGCAGTGGGGACACAAACACTGAAGCTTTCTTT | CASSGDTNTEAFF
TRBD1 | NA | TRBJ1-1 | TRBV4-2 | TGTGCCAGCAGCCAAGGCGGTGAGGGGGCGGATGAAGCTTTCTTT | CASSQGGEGADEAFF
NA | NA | TRBJ1-5 | TRBV7-2 | TGTGCCAGCAGCTTAGGGGCAGGGGCCGGTGGCAATCAGCCCCAGCATTTT | CASSLGAGAGGNQPQHF
TRBD2 | large | TRBJ2-1 | TRBV29-1 | TGCAGCGTTGACGGGCTAGCGGGGGGCCTGGAGCAGTTCTTC | CSVDGLAGGLEQFF
NA | few | TRBJ1-6 | TRBV27 | TGTGCCAGCACTTTCGGGGGGAATTCACCCCTCCACTTT | CASTFGGNSPLHF
TRBD2 | NA | TRBJ2-1 | TRBV5-1 | TGTGCCAGCAGCTTGCAAGCGGGATACAATGAGCAGTTCTTC | CASSLQAGYNEQFF
NA | few | TRBJ1-2 | TRBV30 | TGTGCCTGGAGTTATACAGTCCACTATGGCTACACCTTC | CAWSYTVHYGYTF
NA | NA | TRBJ2-7 | TRBV4-1 | TGCGCCAGCAGCCAAGAACCGGCACAGAGCTCCTACGAGCAGTACTTC | CASSQEPAQSSYEQYF
NA | NA | TRBJ2-3 | TRBV9 | TGTGCCAGCAGCGTAGTAACGGGATTACGCACAGATACGCAGTATTTT | CASSVVTGLRTDTQYF
TRBD2 | NA | TRBJ2-3 | TRBV7-9 | TGTGCCAGCAGCTTAGGTTTGCGGGGGGGAAGCACAGATACGCAGTATTTT | CASSLGLRGGSTDTQYF
NA | few | TRBJ2-4 | TRBV4-1 | TGCGCCAGCAGCCAAGGTCCGGGACACCTTTTCATTCAGTACTTC | CASSQGPGHLFIQYF
NA | few | TRBJ1-2 | TRBV2 | TGTGCCAGCGCATCCCCCGGGGACCCCAGGGAGGGGAACTATGGCTACACCTTC | CASASPGDPREGNYGYTF
TRBD2 | few | TRBJ2-1 | TRBV28 | TGTGCCAGCAGTTTTAGGGCGGGAGTTCGGGCCCTCTCCTACAATGAGCAGTTCTTC | CASSFRAGVRALSYNEQFF
NA | NA | TRBJ1-2 | TRBV25-1 | TGTGCCAGCAGCATCACAGGGCAGAATGGCTACACCTTC | CASSITGQNGYTF
TRBD2 | large | TRBJ2-3 | TRBV19 | TGTGCCAGTAGTATCCCTAGCGGGAGGATTTGTTGCACAGATACGCAGTATTTT | CASSIPSGRICCTDTQYF
NA | large | TRBJ2-2 | TRBV7-6 | TGTGCCAGCAGCCCGGACTGGGAACGATCCGGGGAGCTGTTTTTT | CASSPDWERSGELFF
TRBD1 | once | TRBJ1-1 | TRBV29-1 | TGCAGCGTTGGGAGTAGGGGGCTATCGAACACTGAAGCTTTCTTT | CSVGSRGLSNTEAFF
TRBD2 | NA | TRBJ2-5 | TRBV4-1 | TGCGCCAGCAGCCAAGATCCGGGGAGGGAAGAGACCCAGTACTTC | CASSQDPGREETQYF
TRBD1 | NA | TRBJ2-2 | TRBV10-2 | TGCGCCAGCACGGGACAGGGGATGATCGGGGAGCTGTTTTTT | CASTGQGMIGELFF
TRBD2 | NA | TRBJ2-3 | TRBV27 | TGTGCCAGCAGTTTAATAGCGGGGGGGGCAGATACGCAGTATTTT | CASSLIAGGADTQYF
NA | NA | TRBJ2-5 | TRBV2 | TGTGCCAGCAGGAGGTCGCCGGGGGGCCTGGAGACCCAGTACTTC | CASRRSPGGLETQYF
NA | once | TRBJ1-1 | TRBV4-2 | TGTGCCAGCAGCCTCCGGCGGGGGACCGGTGAAGCTTTCTTT | CASSLRRGTGEAFF
TRBD2 | NA | TRBJ2-1 | TRBV11-2 | TGTGCCAGCAGCCCGAGACTAGCGGGAGAATTAGGCAATGAGCAGTTCTTC | CASSPRLAGELGNEQFF
NA | NA | TRBJ2-1 | TRBV7-3 | TGTGCCAGCAGCGTATTTACTCGAGGTGAGCAGTTCTTC | CASSVFTRGEQFF
TRBD1 | NA | TRBJ1-1 | TRBV11-2 | TGTGCCAGCAGCTTCTCAGGGGGGACTGAAGCTTTCTTT | CASSFSGGTEAFF
NA | NA | TRBJ2-1 | TRBV6-5 | TGTGCCAGCAGTTACACGGACGGGAACAATGAGCAGTTCTTC | CASSYTDGNNEQFF
TRBD1 | NA | TRBJ1-5 | TRBV4-1 | TGCGCCAGCAGCCAAGATCGAGGGGGCTTTCATCAGCCCCAGCATTTT | CASSQDRGGFHQPQHF
TRBD1 | NA | TRBJ1-1 | TRBV7-9 | TGTGCCAGCAGCTTCAGGGACAGGGTTGAAGCTTTCTTT | CASSFRDRVEAFF
TRBD2 | NA | TRBJ2-5 | TRBV7-6 | TGTGCCAGCAGCTTATCCCCGGGACTAGCGGGAGAAGAGACCCAGTACTTC | CASSLSPGLAGEETQYF
NA | NA | TRBJ2-1 | TRBV7-9 | TGTGCCAGCAGCTCGGGGGGGACAGCGGCTAAATACAATGAGCAGTTCTTC | CASSSGGTAAKYNEQFF
TRBD2 | NA | TRBJ2-3 | TRBV5-4 | TGTGCCAGCAGCTTTTACGGGACTAGCGGGGGCCGTTTT | CASSFYGTSGGRF
TRBD1 | few | TRBJ1-5 | TRBV7-2 | TGTGCCAGCAGCTTATTAAGGTCCCCACAGGGGGATCAGCCCCAGCATTTT | CASSLLRSPQGDQPQHF
NA | NA | TRBJ1-5 | TRBV7-8 | TGTGCCAGCAGCTCCCGAGGACAGTATAGCAATCAGCCCCAGCATTTT | CASSSRGQYSNQPQHF
NA | NA | TRBJ1-1 | TRBV7-2 | TGTGCCAGCAGTTTTCCACGACTCCAGGGGAACACTGAAGCTTTCTTT | CASSFPRLQGNTEAFF
TRBD1 | NA | TRBJ1-2 | TRBV28 | TGTGCCAGCAGCCAGGGGGCTGGCTACACCTTC | CASSQGAGYTF
NA | NA | TRBJ2-2 | TRBV5-1 | TGTGCCAGCAGCTCACAGGTTTACACCGGGGAGCTGTTTTTT | CASSSQVYTGELFF
TRBD2 | once | TRBJ2-7 | TRBV2 | TGTGCCAGTGGGAAGACGAGCGGGGCCAACGAGCAGTACTTC | CASGKTSGANEQYF
NA | NA | TRBJ1-5 | TRBV29-1 | TGCAGCGTTGGCTGGGCAGATCAGCCCCAGCATTTT | CSVGWADQPQHF
TRBD1 | NA | TRBJ1-1 | TRBV18 | TGTGCCAGCTCAGAGGACAGGACTGAAGCTTTCTTT | CASSEDRTEAFF
NA | NA | TRBJ1-1 | TRBV19 | TGTGCCAGTAGTATGAGCGCCTCGGGAGACACTGAAGCTTTCTTT | CASSMSASGDTEAFF
NA | NA | TRBJ1-1 | TRBV5-1 | TGCGCCAGCAGCTTGCCCGGGAACACTGAAGCTTTCTTT | CASSLPGNTEAFF